This record looks at one T cell receptor (beta chain) sequence and its context. The antigen is undetermined. These data belong to a study of cytomegalovirus exposure and HLA in healthy donors. On the study more broadly: Approximately 180 million T cells yielded approximately 100 million unique TCR beta sequences, as an earlier analysis found. Study-wide points: Prior analysis indicated that the majority of TCR beta V segments exhibited productivity approximately 90% or approximately 30% of the time. CMV serostatus was the only recorded immune exposure for donors. For presence/absence analyses, sequencing depth was assumed to be roughly uniform across donors.

V lost 5 bases and J lost 0; bases outside the gene matches: 13. Germline V gives CDR1 SGHRS, CDR2 YFSETQ. This CDR3 is built from 18 residues. The PCR made use of 60 Vbeta and 13 Jbeta primers. Profiling relied on immunoSEQ multiplex PCR, and the TCRdb table lists in-frame clones only, not all of them. The sample includes about 240,000 clones, approximately 84% of them seen just once. The TCR originated in a girl aged 2-15 years in good health and CMV-seronegative. The rearrangement uses TRBV5-1 and TRBJ2-1; TRBD2 aligns across 8 bases. The source material was PBMCs. CDR3 DNA sequence: TGCGCCAGCAGATTTCTAGCGGGCCCCCTTAGCTCCTACAATGAGCAGTTCTTC. Translating gives CASRFLAGPLSSYNEQFF.